This TCR beta chain originates from a study of blood T cell repertoires in COVID-19. Per germline, CDR1 LNHDA and CDR2 SQIVND (reference sequence). CDR3 length equals 16 residues. Trimming left V 4 bases short and J 7 bases short, with 20 bases between. In the study's own analysis: Nucleated cell number was recorded as an estimate derived from reference gene primer amplification. TCRdb's table, derived via immunoSEQ multiplex PCR, lists solely in-frame clones and lacks some. V and J calls plus clone size are reproduced from that table; the DNA served to infer D and trimming. The sample holds 200,000 or so clones, around 85% seen once.

This TCR was recovered from a woman between 45 and 65 years old with acute or convalescent COVID-19. The V gene is TRBV19, the J gene TRBJ2-1; TRBD2 might be the D (7 bases). The source material was peripheral blood. CDR3 region: CASSKRGGKVTNEQFF. CDR3 bases: TGTGCCAGTAGTAAGAGGGGGGGCAAAGTCACGAATGAGCAGTTCTTC.